A single sample is the source of the 2 T cell receptor beta chains below, sequenced in a study of blood T cell repertoires in COVID-19. This table comes from immunoSEQ multiplex PCR, and its TCRdb copy is limited to in-frame clones, with some not included. The table shows roughly 65,000 clones, with approximately 95% occurring only once. The sequenced material came from peripheral blood. The receptors shown here come from a man aged 65-85 years with active COVID-19.

The rearrangement uses TRBV7-6 and TRBJ1-1, with D perhaps TRBD1 (5 bases). Germline CDR1 is SGHVS and CDR2 is FNYEAQ. The CDR3 totals 14 residues. Between the trimmed V and J ends, which lost 1 base and 3 bases, there was a span of 9 bases. In nucleotides, the CDR3 is TGTGCCAGCAGCTTAGTGGGGGGGGACACTGAAGCTTTCTTT. It translates to CASSLVGGDTEAFF.

The chain employs TRBV3-1 (or the pseudogene TRBV3-2) and TRBJ1-1, with D perhaps matching TRBD1 (6 bases). The V and J ends lost 5 bases and 1 base respectively, with 11 bases between them. The CDR3 runs to 14 residues. Germline assignment: CDR1 LGHDT and CDR2 YNNKEL (reference sequence). The CDR3 region is CASSYLTGNTEAFF. The DNA for the CDR3 is TGTGCCAGCAGCTACCTGACAGGGAACACTGAAGCTTTCTTT.